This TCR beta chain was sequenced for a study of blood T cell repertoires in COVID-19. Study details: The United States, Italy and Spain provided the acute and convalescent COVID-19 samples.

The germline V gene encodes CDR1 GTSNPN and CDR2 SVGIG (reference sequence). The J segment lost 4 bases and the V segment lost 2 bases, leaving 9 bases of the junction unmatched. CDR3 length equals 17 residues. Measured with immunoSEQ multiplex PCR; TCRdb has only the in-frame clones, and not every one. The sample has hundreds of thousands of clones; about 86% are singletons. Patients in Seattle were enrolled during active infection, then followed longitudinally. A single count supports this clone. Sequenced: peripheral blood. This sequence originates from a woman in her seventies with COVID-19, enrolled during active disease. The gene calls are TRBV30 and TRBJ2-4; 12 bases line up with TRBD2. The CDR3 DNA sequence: TGTGCCTGGAGTACTCGGACTAGCGGGGAAATAAAAAACATTCAGTACTTC. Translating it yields CAWSTRTSGEIKNIQYF.